This entry is about one T cell receptor (beta chain). This sample was taken from a study of cytomegalovirus exposure and HLA in healthy donors. The germline V gene encodes CDR1 PRHDT and CDR2 FYEKMQ (reference sequence). The V gene lost 3 bases and the J gene lost 0 bases, with 12 bases spanning the gap. This CDR3 has 15 residues. PCR primers comprised 60 Vbeta and 13 Jbeta primers. Assay: immunoSEQ multiplex PCR; the TCRdb copy retains only in-frame clones and omits some. In the table there are fewer than 200,000 clones, 81% of which are singletons. This sequence originates from a man between 35 and 55 years old in good health and CMV-seropositive. The chain recombines TRBV13 with TRBJ2-7; D perhaps matches TRBD2 (5 bases). Sequenced: PBMCs. CDR3 nucleotide sequence: TGTGCCAGCAGCTTTGGAGGTGGGAGCTCCTACGAGCAGTACTTC. This encodes CASSFGGGSSYEQYF.